This T cell receptor (beta chain) was recorded in a study of control samples from healthy donors and cancer patients. Assay: immunoSEQ multiplex PCR; the TCRdb copy retains only in-frame clones and omits some. The table lists 170,000 or so clones, approximately 94% of them singletons. V lost 5 bases, J lost 2 bases, and 19 bases lay in between. CDR1 and CDR2 from the germline V gene are MDHEN and SYDVKM. The CDR3 extends over 16 amino acids. This sequence originates from a man aged 25 to 40 in good health. The chain joins TRBV28 to TRBJ2-7, with D perhaps matching TRBD2 (7 bases). Source material: blood. The CDR3 nucleotides are TGTGCCAGCAGTGCCCCGGGGGGCGGACCTCCCTACGAGCAGTACTTC. It translates to CASSAPGGGPPYEQYF.